Sequencing of this TCR beta chain was carried out in a study of early T cells in non-severe SARS-CoV-2 infection. The CDR3 consists of 14 residues. Deletions cut 5 bases from V and 0 bases from J, with 11 bases between. Germline V CDR1 and CDR2: DFQATT, SNEGSKA (reference sequence). This clonotype was observed many times. TCRdb redid the calling of the 5' RACE reads with MiXCR, one entry per CDR3 protein. Among tens of thousands of distinct CDR3 sequences listed, about 4% were seen once. V gene TRBV20-1 combines with J gene TRBJ1-3; D uncertain. Sequenced: whole blood. This sequence was found in an adult who was a healthcare worker with PCR-confirmed SARS-CoV-2 infection or an uninfected control (not recorded which). The CDR3 protein is CSAGEPYSGNTIYF. CDR3 DNA sequence: TGCAGTGCTGGGGAGCCCTACTCTGGAAACACCATATATTTT.